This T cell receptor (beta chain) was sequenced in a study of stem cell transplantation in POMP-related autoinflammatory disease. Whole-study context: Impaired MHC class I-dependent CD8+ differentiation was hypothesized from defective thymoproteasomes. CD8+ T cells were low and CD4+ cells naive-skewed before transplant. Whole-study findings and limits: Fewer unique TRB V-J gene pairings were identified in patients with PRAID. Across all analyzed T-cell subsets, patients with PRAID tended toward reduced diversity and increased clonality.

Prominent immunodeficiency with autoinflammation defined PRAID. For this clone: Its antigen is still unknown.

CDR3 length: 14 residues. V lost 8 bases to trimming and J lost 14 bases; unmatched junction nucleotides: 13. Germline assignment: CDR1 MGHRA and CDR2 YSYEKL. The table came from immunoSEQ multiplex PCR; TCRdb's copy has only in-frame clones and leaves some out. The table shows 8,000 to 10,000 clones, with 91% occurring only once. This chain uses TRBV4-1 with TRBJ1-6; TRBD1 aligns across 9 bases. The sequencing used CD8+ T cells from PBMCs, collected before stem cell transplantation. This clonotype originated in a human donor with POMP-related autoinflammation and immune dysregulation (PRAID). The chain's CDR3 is CASAPGQGLKALHF. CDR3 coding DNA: TGCGCCAGCGCACCGGGACAGGGCCTTAAGGCCCTCCACTTT.